This TCR beta chain was observed in a study of response to subunit inactivated influenza vaccine. This clonotype has more than one count but fewer than ten. TCRdb ran MiXCR on the RT-PCR reads and lists one entry per CDR3 protein. In the table there are about 190,000 distinct CDR3 sequences, 13% to 15% of which are singletons. Deletions cut 6 bases from V and 2 bases from J, with 14 bases between. The CDR3 covers 15 residues. The TCR sequence derives from a man aged 50 or older who received an inactivated influenza vaccine. The sample was CD8+ T cells sorted from PBMCs, taken 5 days after vaccination. The rearrangement links TRBV12-3 or TRBV12-4 to TRBJ2-1, with D possibly being TRBD2 (6 bases). CDR3 in DNA: TGTGCCAGCAGCCAGACTAGATCAGCCTACAATGAGCAGTTCTTC. It is translated as CASSQTRSAYNEQFF.